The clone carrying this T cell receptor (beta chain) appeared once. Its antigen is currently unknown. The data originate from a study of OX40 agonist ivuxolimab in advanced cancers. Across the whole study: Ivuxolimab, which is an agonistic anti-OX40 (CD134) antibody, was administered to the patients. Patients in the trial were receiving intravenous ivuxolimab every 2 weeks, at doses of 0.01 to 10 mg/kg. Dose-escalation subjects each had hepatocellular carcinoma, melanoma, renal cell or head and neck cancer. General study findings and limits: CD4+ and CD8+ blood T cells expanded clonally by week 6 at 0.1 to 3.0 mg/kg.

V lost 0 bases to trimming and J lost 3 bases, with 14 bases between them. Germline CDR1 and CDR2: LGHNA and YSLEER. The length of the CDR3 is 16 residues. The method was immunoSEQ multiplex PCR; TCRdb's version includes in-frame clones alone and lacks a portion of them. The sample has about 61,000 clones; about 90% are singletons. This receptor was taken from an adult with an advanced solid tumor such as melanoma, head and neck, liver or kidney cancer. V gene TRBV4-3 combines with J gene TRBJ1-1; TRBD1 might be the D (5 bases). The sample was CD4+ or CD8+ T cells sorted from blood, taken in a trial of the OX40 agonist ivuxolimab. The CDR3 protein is CASSQEHPVGHTEAFF. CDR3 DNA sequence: TGCGCCAGCAGCCAAGAACATCCCGTGGGGCACACTGAAGCTTTCTTT.